The 18 T cell receptor beta chains given below trace back to one sample, sequenced in a study of a mutant IDH1 vaccine in newly diagnosed glioma. Clones were read by immunoSEQ multiplex PCR, and TCRdb kept only the in-frame ones, dropping some. The sample has around 88,000 clones, around four fifths seen once. Specified time point: baseline, week 1 (first vaccination visit). The treatment: pre-vaccination baseline after standard-of-care therapy. Sequenced material: PBMCs, taken from a glioma patient treated with radiotherapy, temozolomide or both. All receptors come from a man aged 35 to 55 with glioma.

The chain couples TRBV2 to TRBJ1-5; tentatively, D is TRBD1 (5 bases). CDR1 SNHLY and CDR2 FYNNEI come from the germline V gene. This CDR3 has 13 amino acids. The germline V and J ends were trimmed by 4 bases and 4 bases, with 8 bases remaining between them. CDR3 protein: CASSGQPNQPQHF. The DNA of the CDR3 is TGTGCCAGCAGTGGACAGCCGAATCAGCCCCAGCATTTT.

The CDR3 reads CASSWGQGSPYGYTF. The CDR3 bases are TGTGCCAGCAGCTGGGGACAGGGGAGTCCCTATGGCTACACCTTC. The V call is TRBV10-3, the J call TRBJ1-2, with 10 nucleotides matching TRBD1. V shed 10 bases, J shed 4 bases, and the junction held 12 bases outside the gene matches. Germline V gene lookup returns CDR1 ENHRY and CDR2 SYGVKD. The CDR3 covers 15 residues.

The count of this clone is one. This rearrangement joins TRBV29-1 to TRBJ2-5; TRBD2 is a possible D gene (6 bases). CDR3 length equals 12 residues. Trimming left V 4 bases short and J 5 bases short, with 11 bases between. Looked up from germline, CDR1 is SQVTM and CDR2 is ANQGSEA. In DNA form, the CDR3 reads TGCAGCGTTGGGTGGGGGGTCGAGACCCAGTACTTC. Translated: CSVGWGVETQYF.

The chain employs TRBV18 and TRBJ2-7; TRBD1 matches 8 bases. With 8 bases clipped from V and 5 bases from J, the junction kept 8 bases outside the gene matches. Germline CDR1 is KGHSH and CDR2 is LQKENI. This CDR3 is built from 13 residues. CDR3: CASTRTGNHEQYF. The CDR3 DNA sequence: TGTGCCAGCACCCGGACAGGGAACCACGAGCAGTACTTC.

In its sample, this clone was seen a few times. This chain joins TRBV30 and TRBJ1-4; D perhaps matches TRBD1 (5 bases). Germline CDR1 is GTSNPN and CDR2 is SVGIG (reference sequence). Trimming removed 0 bases from V and 7 bases from J, with 15 bases in between. The CDR3 is 15 residues long. Here the CDR3 DNA reads TGTGCCTGGAGTGTACCTGGCGGAGGGGTTGAAAAACTGTTTTTT. Protein: CAWSVPGGGVEKLFF.

This clone has only a few counts. The V and J genes are TRBV6-5 and TRBJ1-5; D ambiguous. The germline gives CDR1 MNHEY, CDR2 SVGAGI. The CDR3 has 15 residues. The ends were cut back, 6 bases at V and 0 bases at J, with 12 bases in the middle. In nucleotides, the CDR3 is TGTGCCAGCAGGCGGCAGAGAAATAGCAATCAGCCCCAGCATTTT. Residues: CASRRQRNSNQPQHF.

The V call is TRBV19, the J call TRBJ2-2; D gene unclear. The V gene's germline CDR1 is LNHDA and CDR2 SQIVND (reference sequence). The CDR3 is 14 residues long. Trimming removed 5 bases from V and 7 bases from J, with 14 bases in between. The CDR3, as DNA: TGTGCCAGTAGTGGAAATGGAAAGGGCGGGGAGCTGTTTTTT. It yields the protein CASSGNGKGGELFF.

V gene TRBV18 combines with J gene TRBJ2-7, with D unclear. CDR1 and CDR2 from the germline V gene are KGHSH and LQKENI. Trimming left V 4 bases short and J 5 bases short, with 9 bases between. The CDR3 runs 12 residues. The CDR3 nucleotides read TGTGCCAGCTCACAGGACCCCGACGAGCAGTACTTC. This gives the protein CASSQDPDEQYF.

This clone was observed once. This chain connects TRBV5-5 to TRBJ2-7; possible D gene TRBD1, 7 bases. This CDR3 is built from 15 residues. With 3 bases removed from V and 4 bases from J, the gap between germline ends came to 17 bases. The germline gives CDR1 SGHKS, CDR2 YYEKEE (reference sequence). CDR3 sequence (DNA): TGTGCCAGCAGCTCTGGGCGGGACAGCGGGTACGAGCAGTACTTC. It encodes CASSSGRDSGYEQYF.

The rearrangement links TRBV10-3 to TRBJ2-7; D unresolved. Germline values: CDR1 ENHRY, CDR2 SYGVKD. The CDR3 extends over 11 amino acids. The V end was cut by 5 bases, the J end by 6 bases, with 8 bases between. As DNA, the CDR3 is TGTGCCATCAGTTCATTAGGCGAGCAGTACTTC. It yields the protein CAISSLGEQYF.

The chain recombines TRBV4-1 with TRBJ2-1; TRBD2 aligns across 8 bases. Trimming removed 4 bases from V and 9 bases from J; junction bases left unmatched: 2. The CDR3 contains 12 residues. Germline V CDR1 and CDR2: MGHRA, YSYEKL. CDR3 loop: CASSPGGGEQFF. CDR3 bases: TGCGCCAGCAGCCCCGGGGGGGGTGAGCAGTTCTTC.

The chain uses TRBV11-2 and TRBJ1-1; D ambiguous. V was pared by 4 bases and J by 5 bases, with 14 bases between. Per the germline V gene, CDR1 is SGHAT and CDR2 is FQNNGV. This CDR3 comprises 14 residues. CDR3 DNA: TGTGCCAGCAGCTCGGACCCGTTTAGGACTGAAGCTTTCTTT. Its protein is CASSSDPFRTEAFF.

The chain is built from TRBV7-2 and TRBJ1-2, with D tentatively TRBD1 (5 bases). CDR3 length equals 14 residues. Germline V gives CDR1 SGHTA, CDR2 FQGNSA. V was shortened by 5 bases and J by 8 bases, with 18 bases between the two germline ends. The CDR3 coding sequence is TGTGCCAGCAGCCCAAGGACGGGGACGTGGGGCTACACCTTC. Translating it yields CASSPRTGTWGYTF.

The rearrangement joins TRBV6-1 to TRBJ2-5; 7 bases match TRBD1. CDR3 length: 13 amino acids. Germline values: CDR1 MNHNS, CDR2 SASEGT. Trimming cost V 5 bases and J 5 bases; bases outside gene matches: 5. CDR3: CASSPDRAETQYF. The CDR3 DNA sequence: TGTGCCAGCAGTCCAGACAGGGCGGAGACCCAGTACTTC.

This chain uses TRBV5-1 with TRBJ2-5; D call uncertain. The V and J ends lost 8 bases and 3 bases respectively, with 14 bases between them. The V gene's germline CDR1 is SGHRS and CDR2 YFSETQ. The CDR3 has 13 amino acids. The CDR3 DNA reads as TGCGCCAGTATATCGGACGGCGAAGAGACCCAGTACTTC. Residues: CASISDGEETQYF.

V and J are TRBV9 and TRBJ2-7; D unresolved. Between the trimmed V and J ends, which lost 2 bases and 2 bases, there was a span of 11 bases. The CDR3 covers 14 residues. Germline CDR1 SGDLS, CDR2 YYNGEE. The CDR3 DNA reads TGTGCCAGCAGCGTGAGCCCCACACCCTACGAGCAGTACTTC. It codes for CASSVSPTPYEQYF.

The chain is built from TRBV7-2 and TRBJ2-2, with 8 bases aligning to TRBD2. The CDR3 is 15 amino acids. Germline loops: CDR1 SGHTA, CDR2 FQGNSA. V dropped 0 bases and J dropped 3; count of bases not matched to a gene: 0. For the CDR3, the DNA is TGTGCCAGCAGCTTAGCACTAGCGGACACCGGGGAGCTGTTTTTT. Its translation is CASSLALADTGELFF.

There are a few counts of this clone. The J gene is TRBJ2-1, the V gene TRBV10-3; D gene unclear. This CDR3 spans 12 amino acids. V lost 11 bases to trimming and J lost 4 bases, with 12 bases between them. Germline loops: CDR1 ENHRY, CDR2 SYGVKD. In DNA form, the CDR3 reads TGTGCCGCCAACCAAGGGTACAATGAGCAGTTCTTC. Its translation is CAANQGYNEQFF.